Described below is a single T cell receptor (beta chain) sequence and its context. This specimen comes from a study of blood T cell repertoires in COVID-19. Study-level information: PBMCs, B-cell-depleted T cells, or T cells provided the cDNA or gDNA that made up the material.

Trimming took 6 bases from V and 6 from J; bases not matched to a gene: 11. Germline V CDR1 and CDR2: MDHEN, SYDVKM. The CDR3 spans 15 residues. In the original workflow: Counts of nucleated cells, estimated from reference gene primer amplification, were obtained. The method was immunoSEQ multiplex PCR; TCRdb's version includes in-frame clones alone and lacks a portion of them. V and J calls and clone size come straight from that table; D and trimming were deduced from the DNA. The sample contains approximately 69,000 clones, about four fifths of which appear only once. This TCR came from a woman between 70 and 85 years old with acute or convalescent COVID-19. The sample comprised peripheral blood. The chain links TRBV28 to TRBJ2-4, with 7 bases matching TRBD1. Here the CDR3 reads CASRSHDRVGNIQYF. The CDR3, as DNA: TGTGCCAGCAGGTCCCACGACAGGGTGGGAAACATTCAGTACTTC.